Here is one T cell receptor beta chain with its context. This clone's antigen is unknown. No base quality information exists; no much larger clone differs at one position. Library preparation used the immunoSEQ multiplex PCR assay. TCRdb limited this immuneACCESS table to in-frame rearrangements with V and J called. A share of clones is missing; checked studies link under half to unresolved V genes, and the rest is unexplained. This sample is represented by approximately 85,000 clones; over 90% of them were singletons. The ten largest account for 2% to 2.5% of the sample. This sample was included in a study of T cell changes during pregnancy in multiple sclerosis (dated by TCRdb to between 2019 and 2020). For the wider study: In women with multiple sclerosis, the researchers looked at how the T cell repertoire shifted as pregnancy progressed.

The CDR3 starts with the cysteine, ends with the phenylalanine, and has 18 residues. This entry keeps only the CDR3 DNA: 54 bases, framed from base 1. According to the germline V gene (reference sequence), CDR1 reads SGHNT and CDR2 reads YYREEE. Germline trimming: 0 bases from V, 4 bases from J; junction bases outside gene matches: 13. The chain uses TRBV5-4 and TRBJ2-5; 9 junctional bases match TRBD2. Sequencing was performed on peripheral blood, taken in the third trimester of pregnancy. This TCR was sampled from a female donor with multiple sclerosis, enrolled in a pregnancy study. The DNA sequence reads TGTGCCAGCAGCTTGGATGGGGGACTAGCCCGTCAACGAGAGACCCAGTACTTC. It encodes CASSLDGGLARQRETQYF.